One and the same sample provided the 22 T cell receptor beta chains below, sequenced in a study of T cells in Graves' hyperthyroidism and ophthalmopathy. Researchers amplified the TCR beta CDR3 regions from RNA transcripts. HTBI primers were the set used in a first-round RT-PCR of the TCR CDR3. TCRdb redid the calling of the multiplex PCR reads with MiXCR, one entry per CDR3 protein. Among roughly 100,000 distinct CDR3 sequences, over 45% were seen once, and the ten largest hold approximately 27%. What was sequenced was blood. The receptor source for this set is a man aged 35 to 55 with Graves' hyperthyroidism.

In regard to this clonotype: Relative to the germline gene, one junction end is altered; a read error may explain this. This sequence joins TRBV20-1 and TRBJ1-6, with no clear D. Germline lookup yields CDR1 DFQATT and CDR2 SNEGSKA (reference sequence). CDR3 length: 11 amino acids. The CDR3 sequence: CSARTDSPLHF. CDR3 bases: TGCAGTGCTAGAACGGATTCCCCCCTCCACTTT.

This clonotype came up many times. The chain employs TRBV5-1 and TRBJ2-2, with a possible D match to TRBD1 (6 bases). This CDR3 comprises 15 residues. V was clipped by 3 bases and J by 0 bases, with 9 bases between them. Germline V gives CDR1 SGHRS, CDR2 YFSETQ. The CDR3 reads CASSSGDANTGELFF. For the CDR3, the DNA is TGCGCCAGCAGCTCAGGGGACGCGAACACCGGGGAGCTGTTTTTT. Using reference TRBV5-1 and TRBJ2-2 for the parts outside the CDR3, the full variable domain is KAGVTQTPRYLIKTRGQQVTLSCSPISGHRSVSWYQQTPGQGLQFLFEYFSETQRNKGNFPGRFSGRQFSNSRSEMNVSTLELGDSALYLCASSSGDANTGELFFGEGSRLTVL.

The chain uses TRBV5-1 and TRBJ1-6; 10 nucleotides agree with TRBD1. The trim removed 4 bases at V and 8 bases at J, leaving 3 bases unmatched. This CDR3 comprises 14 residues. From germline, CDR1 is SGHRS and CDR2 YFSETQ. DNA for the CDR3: TGCGCCAGCAGCCTGGGACAGGGGCATTCACCCCTCCACTTT. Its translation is CASSLGQGHSPLHF.

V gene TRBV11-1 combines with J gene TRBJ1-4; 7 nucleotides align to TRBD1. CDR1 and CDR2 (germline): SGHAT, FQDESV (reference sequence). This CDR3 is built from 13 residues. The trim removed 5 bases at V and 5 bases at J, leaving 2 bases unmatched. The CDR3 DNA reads TGTGCCAGCAGCCGGGACAGCAATGAAAAACTGTTTTTT. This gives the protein CASSRDSNEKLFF.

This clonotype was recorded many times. The CDR3 region is CASSLQGAATEAFF. The CDR3 DNA is TGTGCCAGCAGCCTACAGGGGGCGGCGACTGAAGCTTTCTTT. This chain joins TRBV12-3 or TRBV12-4 and TRBJ1-1; TRBD1 matches 9 bases. The length of the CDR3 is 14 residues. The junction had 7 bases not matched to a gene; V was cut back by 6 bases and J by 5 bases.

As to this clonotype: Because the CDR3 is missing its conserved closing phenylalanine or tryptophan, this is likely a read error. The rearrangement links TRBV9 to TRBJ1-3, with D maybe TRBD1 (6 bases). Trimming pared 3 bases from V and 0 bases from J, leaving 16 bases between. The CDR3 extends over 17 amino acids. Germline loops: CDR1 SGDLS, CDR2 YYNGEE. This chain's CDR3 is CASSAQGDIVSGNTIYL. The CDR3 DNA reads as TGTGCCAGCAGCGCTCAAGGGGACATCGTCTCTGGAAACACCATATATTTG.

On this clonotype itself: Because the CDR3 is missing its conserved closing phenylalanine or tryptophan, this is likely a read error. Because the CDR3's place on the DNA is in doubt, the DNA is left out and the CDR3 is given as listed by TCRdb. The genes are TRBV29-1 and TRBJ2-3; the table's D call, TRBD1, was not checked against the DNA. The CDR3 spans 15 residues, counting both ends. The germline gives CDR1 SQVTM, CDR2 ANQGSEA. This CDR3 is CSLRVGDRAHRYAVV.

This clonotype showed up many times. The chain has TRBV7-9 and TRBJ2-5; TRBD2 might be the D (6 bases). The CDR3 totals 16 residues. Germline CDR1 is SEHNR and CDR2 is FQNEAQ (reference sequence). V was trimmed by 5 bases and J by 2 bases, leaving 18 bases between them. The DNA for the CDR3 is TGTGCCAGCAGCCCACCACTTGCGGGACGGCAAGAGACCCAGTACTTC. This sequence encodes CASSPPLAGRQETQYF.

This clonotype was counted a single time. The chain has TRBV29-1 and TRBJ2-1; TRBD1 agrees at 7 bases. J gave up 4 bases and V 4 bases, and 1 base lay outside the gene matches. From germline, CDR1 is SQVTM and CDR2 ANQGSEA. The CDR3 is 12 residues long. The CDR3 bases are TGCAGCGTTGCCAGGGGGTACAATGAGCAGTTCTTC. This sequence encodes CSVARGYNEQFF.

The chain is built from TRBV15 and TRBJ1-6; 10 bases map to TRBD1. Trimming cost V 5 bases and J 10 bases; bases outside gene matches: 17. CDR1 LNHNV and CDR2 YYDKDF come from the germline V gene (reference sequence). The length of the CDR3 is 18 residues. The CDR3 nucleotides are TGTGCCACCAGCCACAGGTTTTCGGGACAGGGGCTTGAATCACCCCTCCACTTT. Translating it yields CATSHRFSGQGLESPLHF.

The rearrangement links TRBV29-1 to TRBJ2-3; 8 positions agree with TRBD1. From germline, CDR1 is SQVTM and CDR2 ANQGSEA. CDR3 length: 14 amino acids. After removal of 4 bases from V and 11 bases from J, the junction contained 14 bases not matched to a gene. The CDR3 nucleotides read TGCAGCGTTGTCGGCGGCCAGGGGGCAAATGAGCAGTATTTT. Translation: CSVVGGQGANEQYF.

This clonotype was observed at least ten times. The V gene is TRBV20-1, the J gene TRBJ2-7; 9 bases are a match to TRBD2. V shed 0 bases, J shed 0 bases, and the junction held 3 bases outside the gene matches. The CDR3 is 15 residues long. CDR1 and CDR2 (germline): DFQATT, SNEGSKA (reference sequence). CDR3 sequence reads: CSARDRTSASYEQYF. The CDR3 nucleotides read TGCAGTGCTAGAGACAGGACTAGCGCCTCCTACGAGCAGTACTTC.

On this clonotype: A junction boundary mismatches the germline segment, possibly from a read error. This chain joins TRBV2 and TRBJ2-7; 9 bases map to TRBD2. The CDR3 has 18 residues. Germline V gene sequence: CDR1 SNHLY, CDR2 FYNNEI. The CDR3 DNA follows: TGTGCCAGCAGTGTAGGAGCCTGGGCGGGGGGGCACTCCCACGAGCAGTACTTC. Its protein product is CASSVGAWAGGHSHEQYF.

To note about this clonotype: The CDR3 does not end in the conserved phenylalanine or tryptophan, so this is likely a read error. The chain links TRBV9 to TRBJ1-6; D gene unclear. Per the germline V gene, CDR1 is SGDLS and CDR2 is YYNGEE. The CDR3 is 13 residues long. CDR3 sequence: CARGRPQNSPLHS. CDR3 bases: TGTGCTAGAGGGAGGCCTCAAAATTCACCCCTCCACTCT.

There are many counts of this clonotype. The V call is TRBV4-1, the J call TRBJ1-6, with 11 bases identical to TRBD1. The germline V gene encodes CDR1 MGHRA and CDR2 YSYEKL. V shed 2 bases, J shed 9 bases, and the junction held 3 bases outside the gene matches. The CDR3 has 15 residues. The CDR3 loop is CASSQRTGGGSPLHF. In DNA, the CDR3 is TGCGCCAGCAGCCAACGGACAGGGGGCGGTTCACCCCTCCACTTT.

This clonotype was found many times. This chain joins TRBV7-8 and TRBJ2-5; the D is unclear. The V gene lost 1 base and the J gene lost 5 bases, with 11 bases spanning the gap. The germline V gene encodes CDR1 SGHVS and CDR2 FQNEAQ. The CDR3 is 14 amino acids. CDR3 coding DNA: TGTGCCAGCAGCTTAGTCCGGCCCGAGGAGACCCAGTACTTC. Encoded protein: CASSLVRPEETQYF.

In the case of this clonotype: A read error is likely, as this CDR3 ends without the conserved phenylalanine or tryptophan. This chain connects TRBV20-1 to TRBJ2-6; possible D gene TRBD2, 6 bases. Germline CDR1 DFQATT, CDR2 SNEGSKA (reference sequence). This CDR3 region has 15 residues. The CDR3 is CSATPVSGGANGLTV. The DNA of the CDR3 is TGCAGTGCTACCCCAGTTAGCGGCGGGGCCAACGGCCTGACTGTC.

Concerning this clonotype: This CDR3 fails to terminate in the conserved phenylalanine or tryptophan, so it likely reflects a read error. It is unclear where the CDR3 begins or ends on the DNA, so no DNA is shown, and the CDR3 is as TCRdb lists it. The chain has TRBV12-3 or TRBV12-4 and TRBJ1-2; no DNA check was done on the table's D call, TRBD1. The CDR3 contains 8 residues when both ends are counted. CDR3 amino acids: CASSRETS.

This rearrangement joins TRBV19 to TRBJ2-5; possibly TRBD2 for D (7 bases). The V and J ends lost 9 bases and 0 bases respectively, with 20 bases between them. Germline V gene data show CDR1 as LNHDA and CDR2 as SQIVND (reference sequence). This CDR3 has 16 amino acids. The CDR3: CASRDRGGGNQETQYF. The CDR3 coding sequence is TGTGCCAGCCGGGACCGAGGGGGGGGTAACCAAGAGACCCAGTACTTC.

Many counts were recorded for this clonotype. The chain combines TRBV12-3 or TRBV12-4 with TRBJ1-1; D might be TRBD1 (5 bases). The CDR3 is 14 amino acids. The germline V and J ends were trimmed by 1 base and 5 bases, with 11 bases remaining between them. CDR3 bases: TGTGCCAGCAGTTTAGTAGGGACTGGGACTGAAGCTTTCTTT. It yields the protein CASSLVGTGTEAFF.

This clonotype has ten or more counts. The CDR3 region is CASSTWTERKETQYF. The DNA for the CDR3 is TGCGCCAGCAGCACTTGGACGGAAAGAAAAGAGACCCAGTACTTC. The chain links TRBV5-1 to TRBJ2-5; D is ambiguous. There are 15 residues in the CDR3. Per the germline V gene, CDR1 is SGHRS and CDR2 is YFSETQ. V was shortened by 4 bases and J by 3 bases, with 16 bases between the two germline ends.

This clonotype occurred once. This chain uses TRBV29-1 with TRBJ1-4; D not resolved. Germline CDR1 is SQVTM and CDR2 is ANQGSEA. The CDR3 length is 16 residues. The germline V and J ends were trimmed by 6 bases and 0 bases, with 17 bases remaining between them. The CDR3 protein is CSVTEPDPATNEKLFF. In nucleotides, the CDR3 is TGCAGCGTCACAGAACCAGACCCCGCAACTAATGAAAAACTGTTTTTT. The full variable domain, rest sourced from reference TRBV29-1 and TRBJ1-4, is SAVISQKPSRDICQRGTSLTIQCQVDSQVTMMFWYRQQPGQSLTLIATANQGSEATYESGFVIDKFPISRPNLTFSTLTVSNMSPEDSSIYLCSVTEPDPATNEKLFFGSGTQLSVL.